Here is one T cell receptor beta chain with its context. This entry belongs to a study of technical replicates of blood from a handful of donors. The ends lost 4 bases at V and 7 bases at J; junction bases unmatched: 7. This CDR3 spans 13 amino acids. Some clones are missing from TCRdb's copy, which holds only in-frame ones; the method was immunoSEQ multiplex PCR. The sample has some 70,000 clones, roughly nine tenths seen once. The sample comprised T cells isolated from PBMCs. The chain uses TRBV5-3 and TRBJ1-1; 7 nucleotides align to TRBD1. TRBV5-3 is recorded as an ORF, its role being uncertain. This clonotype was sampled from a human donor in good health. CDR3 protein: CARSEGTAYEAFF. CDR3 nucleotide sequence: TGTGCCAGAAGCGAAGGGACAGCCTATGAAGCTTTCTTT.